This T cell receptor (beta chain) emerged from a study of CXCR3-negative and CXCR3-positive naive CD8 T cells. The CDR3 sequence is 15 residues long. CDR1 is SGHAT, CDR2 FQNNGV, per germline. Preparation of TRB cDNA libraries relied on 5' RACE carrying UMI labels. TCRdb re-called the 5' RACE reads and catalogs CDR3 proteins one per entry, DNA excluded. Here the sample table reports some 130,000 distinct CDR3 sequences. Broader study findings: Both of the naive subsets showed about the same high diversity, but memory CD8+ cells had much less. Hydrophobicity was higher for TRB CDR3s found in CXCR3-positive naive cells than in CXCR3-negative naive cells. Upon cryopreservation, CXCR3 expression partially decreased, and most assays used fresh PBMCs. TRBV-TRBJ usage was similar across naive CXCR3 subsets but distinct in memory cells.

In the case of this clonotype: The antigen remains undetermined.

The receptor was isolated from a human donor in good health. Some clones in this sample may be carry-over from other donors' samples. J is TRBJ2-7 and V is TRBV11-2; without DNA, the TCRdb call of TRBD2 cannot be checked. Specimen: naive CXCR3- CD8+ T cells from blood. As for subset: CD45RO-CCR7+CD27+CD95- naive CD8+ T cells lacking CXCR3 (TNR3-). The CDR3: CASGLDEFSSYEQYF.